Each of the 6 T cell receptor beta chains below was sequenced from the same sample in a study of T cell responses to AZD1222 COVID-19 vaccine. Here immunoSEQ multiplex PCR was the method, and the copy in TCRdb shows in-frame clones only, minus some. Of approximately 80,000 clones in the sample, approximately 90% were seen once. Sequencing used peripheral blood, obtained 28 days after the second AZD1222 dose. These receptors were taken from an adult who received the AZD1222 COVID-19 vaccine.

The rearrangement joins TRBV7-8 to TRBJ2-1, with 9 bases identical to TRBD1. The ends lost 2 bases at V and 6 bases at J; junction bases unmatched: 5. Looked up from germline, CDR1 is SGHVS and CDR2 is FQNEAQ. CDR3 length: 15 residues. The CDR3, as DNA: TGTGCCAGCAGCTTACACAGGGGGCGTCCCAATGAGCAGTTCTTC. It yields the protein CASSLHRGRPNEQFF.

The gene calls are TRBV28 and TRBJ2-7, with D unclear. The length of the CDR3 is 13 residues. V lost 7 bases, J lost 0 bases, and 10 bases lay in between. The germline V gene has CDR1 MDHEN and CDR2 SYDVKM. The CDR3 DNA reads TGTGCCAGCAAACCAATAGGCTCCTACGAGCAGTACTTC. It specifies CASKPIGSYEQYF.

The chain links TRBV15 to TRBJ2-1, with D possibly TRBD2 on 6 matching bases. The germline V gene encodes CDR1 LNHNV and CDR2 YYDKDF (reference sequence). There are 12 residues in the CDR3. V was shortened by 4 bases and J by 8 bases, with 9 bases between the two germline ends. The CDR3, as DNA: TGTGCCACCAGCATCATAGCGGATGAGCAGTTCTTC. Amino acid sequence: CATSIIADEQFF.

This clone came up a few times. The genes are TRBV6-2 or TRBV6-3 and TRBJ2-5; no firm D call. CDR3 length: 13 amino acids. Trimming stripped 5 bases from V and 2 bases from J, with 9 bases between. The germline V gene encodes CDR1 MNHEY and CDR2 SVGEGT. CDR3 coding DNA: TGTGCCAGCAGTAAACAGAGGCAAGAGACCCAGTACTTC. It encodes CASSKQRQETQYF.

This clone showed up just a few times. The chain carries TRBV6-6 and TRBJ2-5; 11 bases match TRBD2. CDR1 is MNHNY and CDR2 is SVGAGI in the germline V gene (reference sequence). V was pared by 5 bases and J by 4 bases, with 12 bases of the junction left unmatched. The CDR3 is 17 amino acids. The chain's CDR3 is CASSPRGLAERGETQYF. The CDR3 coding sequence is TGTGCCAGCAGTCCACGGGGACTAGCGGAAAGGGGAGAGACCCAGTACTTC.

The CDR3 loop reads CASSLGTGPDGYTF. The CDR3 DNA follows: TGCGCCAGCAGCTTGGGGACAGGGCCTGATGGCTACACCTTC. V usage is TRBV5-1 and J usage is TRBJ1-2, with 8 bases fitting TRBD1. Trimming cost V 0 bases and J 6 bases; bases outside gene matches: 4. The CDR3 totals 14 residues. Germline CDR1 reads SGHRS; CDR2 reads YFSETQ. The full variable domain, completed using reference TRBV5-1 and TRBJ1-2, is KAGVTQTPRYLIKTRGQQVTLSCSPISGHRSVSWYQQTPGQGLQFLFEYFSETQRNKGNFPGRFSGRQFSNSRSEMNVSTLELGDSALYLCASSLGTGPDGYTFGSGTRLTVV.